A single sample is the source of the 28 T cell receptor beta chains below, sequenced in a study of T cells expressing NK-cell markers. TCRdb re-called the 5' RACE reads and shows each CDR3 protein once, DNA omitted. This listing includes about 150,000 distinct CDR3 sequences. Sequencing input: blood T cells: a sorted CD56 or NKG2C T cell subset, CD4+ or CD8+ T cells, or bulk PBMC T cells (not recorded which). All receptors derive from a woman between 50 and 59 years old in good health.

The chain has TRBV25-1 and TRBJ2-7; there is no DNA to check the TCRdb D call of TRBD1. Germline CDR1 and CDR2: MGHDK and SYGVNS. CDR3 size: 14 residues. The CDR3 protein is CASSDFRSTGEQYF.

The rearrangement links TRBV20-1 to TRBJ2-5; no DNA is available, so the TRBD2 call from TCRdb remains unchecked. The CDR3 consists of 15 residues. CDR1 is DFQATT and CDR2 is SNEGSKA in the germline V gene (reference sequence). The CDR3 protein is CSARDSRVGQETQYF.

The chain recombines TRBV5-5 with TRBJ1-1. The CDR3 extends over 11 amino acids. Germline loops: CDR1 SGHKS, CDR2 YYEKEE (reference sequence). The CDR3 loop reads CASQVVAEAFF.

V and J are TRBV9 and TRBJ2-1; TCRdb selects TRBD2, and the lack of DNA leaves this call unchecked. CDR1 SGDLS and CDR2 YYNGEE come from the germline V gene. The CDR3 has 17 amino acids. The CDR3 here is CASSVVGVAGLHNEQFF.

This chain uses TRBV12-3 or TRBV12-4 with TRBJ1-4; lacking DNA, the TRBD1 call made by TCRdb goes unchecked. The CDR3 contains 13 residues. This chain's CDR3 is CASSLGPGEKLFF.

The chain carries TRBV20-1 and TRBJ2-1. The CDR3 has 16 amino acids. Germline CDR1 and CDR2: DFQATT and SNEGSKA (reference sequence). CDR3 sequence reads: CSARDTGGRASNEQFF.

V usage is TRBV10-2 and J usage is TRBJ1-1; TCRdb reports TRBD1, a call that lacks DNA to check it against. In germline, CDR1 is WSHSY, CDR2 SAAADI. This CDR3 is built from 13 residues. CDR3 in amino acids: CASSPTENTEAFF.

The J gene is TRBJ2-6, the V gene TRBV4-1; as DNA is missing, the TRBD1 call by TCRdb cannot be tested. The CDR3 runs 17 residues. Germline CDR1 reads MGHRA; CDR2 reads YSYEKL. This CDR3 reads CASSGQGALSGANVLTF.

The rearrangement joins TRBV7-6 to TRBJ2-1; the D call of TRBD2 rests on TCRdb alone, since no DNA is present to check it. Per the germline V gene, CDR1 is SGHVS and CDR2 is FNYEAQ. The CDR3 is 17 amino acids. The CDR3 sequence is CASSLEGSGRSSNEQFF.

The CDR3 is CASSYALTGSFFEAFF. The chain is built from TRBV6-5 and TRBJ1-1; TCRdb outputs TRBD1, but without DNA this stays unchecked. Germline values: CDR1 MNHEY, CDR2 SVGAGI. The CDR3 is 16 residues long.

The chain uses TRBV5-6 and TRBJ2-7. The CDR3 spans 11 residues. Germline V lookup: CDR1 SGHDT, CDR2 YYEEEE. The CDR3 region is CASSFSIEQYF. The variable domain in full, completed from reference TRBV5-6 and TRBJ2-7, reads DAGVTQSPTHLIKTRGQQVTLRCSPKSGHDTVSWYQQALGQGPQFIFQYYEEEERQRGNFPDRFSGHQFPNYSSELNVNALLLGDSALYLCASSFSIEQYFGPGTRLTVT.

The chain is built from TRBV4-1 and TRBJ2-2; TCRdb's D call, TRBD1, is unchecked because there is no DNA. Per germline, CDR1 MGHRA and CDR2 YSYEKL. The CDR3 covers 14 residues. The CDR3 is CASSQDPGNGELFF.

The chain has TRBV7-3 and TRBJ2-7. Germline V gene sequence: CDR1 SGHTA, CDR2 FQGTGA. This CDR3 has 13 amino acids. The CDR3 reads CASSLTISYEQYF.

The V call is TRBV3-1, the J call TRBJ1-1; TCRdb calls TRBD1, which cannot be checked without DNA. Germline lookup yields CDR1 LGHDT and CDR2 YNNKEL (reference sequence). The CDR3 spans 17 residues. CDR3 in amino acids: CASSFTQTGTGKTEAFF.

V and J are TRBV5-6 and TRBJ2-1; lacking DNA, the TRBD2 call made by TCRdb goes unchecked. Germline CDR1 is SGHDT and CDR2 is YYEEEE. This CDR3 is 15 amino acids long. CDR3 in amino acids: CASSLGSAGYNEQFF.

The V call is TRBV4-2, the J call TRBJ2-2; TCRdb's D gene call, TRBD1, goes unchecked for lack of DNA. Germline V gene sequence: CDR1 LGHNA, CDR2 YNFKEQ. This CDR3 spans 16 amino acids. CDR3 sequence: CASRRASGSGAGELFF.

V gene TRBV7-9 combines with J gene TRBJ1-2; the TCRdb call, TRBD1, lacks DNA for checking. CDR1 is SEHNR and CDR2 is FQNEAQ in the germline V gene (reference sequence). The CDR3 has 14 amino acids. The CDR3 spells CASSFEGERYGYTF.

This chain links TRBV2 with TRBJ2-3; TCRdb calls TRBD2, which cannot be checked without DNA. The CDR3 is 18 amino acids. Germline CDR1 is SNHLY and CDR2 is FYNNEI. Here the CDR3 reads CASSGWLGTSGPSDTQYF.

The chain is built from TRBV10-3 and TRBJ2-1; with no DNA, the TCRdb D assignment of TRBD1 cannot be verified. Germline V gene sequence: CDR1 ENHRY, CDR2 SYGVKD. CDR3 length: 15 residues. The CDR3 region is CAISEPGQGNNEQFF.

CDR3 protein: CASSQDRDRINEQFF. The chain has TRBV3-1 and TRBJ2-1. Germline CDR1 is LGHDT and CDR2 is YNNKEL (reference sequence). This CDR3 region has 15 residues.

Here the CDR3 reads CASSSEGQPNQPQHF. The J gene is TRBJ1-5, the V gene TRBV7-9; TCRdb outputs TRBD1, but without DNA this stays unchecked. The CDR3 contains 15 residues. The germline gives CDR1 SEHNR, CDR2 FQNEAQ (reference sequence).

The chain recombines TRBV27 with TRBJ1-2; TCRdb's D gene call, TRBD1, goes unchecked for lack of DNA. In germline, CDR1 is MNHEY, CDR2 SMNVEV (reference sequence). The CDR3 spans 14 residues. CDR3 protein: CASNPGQGSYGYTF.

J is TRBJ2-2 and V is TRBV11-3; TCRdb's D gene call, TRBD1, goes unchecked for lack of DNA. The V gene's germline CDR1 is SGHNT and CDR2 YENEEA. This CDR3 region has 15 residues. CDR3: CASRPIGGNTGELFF.

The chain has TRBV5-6 and TRBJ2-1; the TCRdb D gene call, TRBD1, has no DNA to confirm it. This CDR3 is built from 14 residues. CDR1 and CDR2 (germline): SGHDT, YYEEEE. The CDR3 sequence is CASSFAGESNEQFF. The full variable domain, completed using reference TRBV5-6 and TRBJ2-1, is DAGVTQSPTHLIKTRGQQVTLRCSPKSGHDTVSWYQQALGQGPQFIFQYYEEEERQRGNFPDRFSGHQFPNYSSELNVNALLLGDSALYLCASSFAGESNEQFFGPGTRLTVL.

This chain uses TRBV5-6 with TRBJ2-5; TCRdb designates TRBD2, a call that cannot be tested without DNA. This CDR3 has 16 residues. The germline gives CDR1 SGHDT, CDR2 YYEEEE. CDR3 sequence reads: CASSLLDGAPSETQYF.

The chain joins TRBV10-3 to TRBJ2-3; TCRdb's D call of TRBD1 is untestable without DNA. CDR3 length: 15 amino acids. From germline, CDR1 is ENHRY and CDR2 SYGVKD. The CDR3 region is CAISESRGAADTQYF.

This chain joins TRBV27 and TRBJ1-1. The germline gives CDR1 MNHEY, CDR2 SMNVEV (reference sequence). This CDR3 spans 15 amino acids. The CDR3 spells CASSLFGDWGTEAFF.

This chain joins TRBV7-8 and TRBJ2-3; absent DNA, TCRdb's TRBD1 call cannot be checked. The V gene's germline CDR1 is SGHVS and CDR2 FQNEAQ. The CDR3 runs 17 residues. The CDR3 loop reads CASSLKGSGAYTDTQYF.